The subject of this entry is one T cell receptor (beta chain). Its antigen is unidentified. This specimen belongs to a study of CD8 T cells in Susac syndrome. Control patients had untreated stable or active relapsing-remitting multiple sclerosis by revised McDonald criteria. General study points: The study conceded that relatively few individuals underwent its TCR sequencing and HLA analysis.

A quantity of about 0.45 to 1 ug RNA underwent reverse transcription using random hexamers. MiXCR was run by TCRdb on the immunoSEQ multiplex PCR reads, yielding one entry per CDR3 protein. The table lists some 400,000 distinct CDR3 sequences, approximately 89% of them singletons. The CDR3 sequence is 15 residues long. The germline gives CDR1 MNHNS, CDR2 SASEGT. V lost 2 bases, J lost 2 bases, and 2 bases stayed unmatched. This TCR was recovered from a human donor with multiple sclerosis. The chain combines TRBV6-1 with TRBJ1-4, with 7 bases fitting TRBD1. Sequencing input: CD8+ T cells from PBMCs. CDR3 nucleotide sequence: TGTGCCAGCAGTGAATTGGGACAGACTAATGAAAAACTGTTTTTT. This gives the protein CASSELGQTNEKLFF.